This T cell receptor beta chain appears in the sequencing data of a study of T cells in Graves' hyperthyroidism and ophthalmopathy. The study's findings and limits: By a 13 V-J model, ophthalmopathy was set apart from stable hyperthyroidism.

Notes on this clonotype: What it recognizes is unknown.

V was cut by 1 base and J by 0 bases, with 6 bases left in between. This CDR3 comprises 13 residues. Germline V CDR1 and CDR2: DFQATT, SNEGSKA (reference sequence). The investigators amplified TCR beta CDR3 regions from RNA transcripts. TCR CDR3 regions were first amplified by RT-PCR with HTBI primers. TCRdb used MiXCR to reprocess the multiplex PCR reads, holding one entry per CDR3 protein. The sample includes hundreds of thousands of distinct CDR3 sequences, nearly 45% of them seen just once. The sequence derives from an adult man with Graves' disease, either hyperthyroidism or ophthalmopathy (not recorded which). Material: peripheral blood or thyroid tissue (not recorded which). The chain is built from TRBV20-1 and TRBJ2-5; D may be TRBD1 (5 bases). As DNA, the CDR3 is TGCAGTGCTAGAGGACAGAACCAAGAGACCCAGTACTTC. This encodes CSARGQNQETQYF.